This is a list of T cell receptor beta chains from one sample in a study of T cell clonotyping in hematopoietic cell transplantation. The data were produced by immunoSEQ multiplex PCR, yet TCRdb's version contains in-frame clones alone and is incomplete. The sample gives tens of thousands of clones, about 95% of which show up once; 0.7% to 0.95% is in the top ten. Sequenced material: peripheral blood mononuclear cells. These receptor sequences come from a woman in her forties or fifties in good health. Some clones in this sample may be carry-over from other donors' samples. Both conserved end residues are part of each CDR3. D genes are given only for firm matches. The size field is filled for only some rows; it gives once, few, many or a size class.

V: TRBV4-3; size: .; D: .; J: TRBJ2-5; DNA: TGCGCCAGCAGCCAAGCTGGTGGTTCCAGCCGTCAGTACTTC; CDR3: CASSQAGGSSRQYF
V: TRBV4-3; size: .; D: TRBD1; J: TRBJ1-2; DNA: TGCGCCAGCAGCCAAGGTGACAGGGCGAACTATGGCTACACCTTC; CDR3: CASSQGDRANYGYTF
V: TRBV11-3; size: .; D: TRBD1; J: TRBJ2-5; DNA: TGTGCCAGCAGCTTTGCTTTTCTCCCGAGACAGGGATCGGAGACCCAGTACTTC; CDR3: CASSFAFLPRQGSETQYF
V: TRBV13; size: once; D: .; J: TRBJ1-3; DNA: TGTGCCAGCAGCTTGGGCAGGGCCTCTGGAAACACCATATATTTT; CDR3: CASSLGRASGNTIYF
V: TRBV11-1; size: .; D: TRBD1; J: TRBJ1-2; DNA: TGTGCCAGCAGCTTATCGGACAGGGAGGGCTATGGCTACACCTTC; CDR3: CASSLSDREGYGYTF
V: TRBV5-6; size: .; D: .; J: TRBJ1-1; DNA: TGTGCCAGCGCACCAGGAGGGGTCACTGAAGCTTTCTTT; CDR3: CASAPGGVTEAFF
V: TRBV13; size: .; D: TRBD1; J: TRBJ2-7; DNA: TGTGCCAGCAGCTTAAGCGGGACAGGGGGCAGGTACGAGCAGTACTTC; CDR3: CASSLSGTGGRYEQYF
V: TRBV11-1; size: .; D: .; J: TRBJ2-5; DNA: TGTGCCAGCAGCTCTACAGGTGCCCAGTACTTC; CDR3: CASSSTGAQYF
V: TRBV7-9; size: .; D: .; J: TRBJ2-2; DNA: TGTGCCAGCAGCTTATCCGGGGGCACCGGGGAGCTGTTTTTT; CDR3: CASSLSGGTGELFF
V: TRBV6-6; size: .; D: .; J: TRBJ2-3; DNA: TGTGCCAGCAGTTACTCTTTCACAGATACGCAGTATTTT; CDR3: CASSYSFTDTQYF
V: TRBV28; size: .; D: .; J: TRBJ1-5; DNA: TGTGCCAGCAGTCGCGACCCCCAGCCCCAGCATTTT; CDR3: CASSRDPQPQHF
V: TRBV19; size: .; D: TRBD1; J: TRBJ1-5; DNA: TGTGCCAGTAGTATCGACAGGGGATTTTATAGCAATCAGCCCCAGCATTTT; CDR3: CASSIDRGFYSNQPQHF
V: TRBV7-3; size: .; D: .; J: TRBJ2-2; DNA: TGTGCCAGCAGCCTAAACACCGGGGAGCTGTTTTTT; CDR3: CASSLNTGELFF
V: TRBV5-6; size: .; D: .; J: TRBJ1-1; DNA: TGTGCCAGCAGCCGGCAGGGTAATGAAGCTTTCTTT; CDR3: CASSRQGNEAFF
V: TRBV9; size: .; D: .; J: TRBJ1-1; DNA: TGTGCCAGCAGCGTAGACACCGTTGTCACTGAAGCTTTCTTT; CDR3: CASSVDTVVTEAFF
V: TRBV7-6; size: once; D: .; J: TRBJ1-1; DNA: TGTGCCAGCAGCTTCTCGCTGAACACTGAAGCTTTCTTT; CDR3: CASSFSLNTEAFF
V: TRBV7-7; size: .; D: .; J: TRBJ2-1; DNA: TGTGCCAGCAGCTTGGGTAGGGGGAGAATGAATGAGCAGTTCTTC; CDR3: CASSLGRGRMNEQFF
V: TRBV6-1; size: .; D: TRBD2; J: TRBJ2-3; DNA: TGTGCCAGCAGTGCCGCTAGCGGGGGCTACACAGATACGCAGTATTTT; CDR3: CASSAASGGYTDTQYF
V: TRBV6-5; size: .; D: .; J: TRBJ1-5; DNA: TGTGCCAGCACCCTCCAATACAATCAGCCCCAGCATTTT; CDR3: CASTLQYNQPQHF
V: TRBV27; size: .; D: .; J: TRBJ2-4; DNA: TGTGCCAGCAGTCCGTTTGGGGGCAAAAACATTCAGTACTTC; CDR3: CASSPFGGKNIQYF
V: TRBV7-9; size: .; D: TRBD1; J: TRBJ1-2; DNA: TGTGCCAGCAGCGCGGACAGGGCGTATGGCTACACCTTC; CDR3: CASSADRAYGYTF
V: TRBV9; size: few; D: .; J: TRBJ2-3; DNA: TGTGCCAGCAGCGCCTCTTTAGGGAGCACAGATACGCAGTATTTT; CDR3: CASSASLGSTDTQYF
V: TRBV5-5; size: .; D: TRBD1; J: TRBJ1-2; DNA: TGTGCCAGCAGCTTCGCCTTAGGACAGGGCGTCGTCTATGGCTACACCTTC; CDR3: CASSFALGQGVVYGYTF
V: TRBV4-2; size: once; D: TRBD1; J: TRBJ2-1; DNA: TGTGCCAGCAGCCGCGACAGGGGGACCCACAATGAGCAGTTCTTC; CDR3: CASSRDRGTHNEQFF
V: TRBV19; size: once; D: .; J: TRBJ1-5; DNA: TGTGCCAGTAGTACGACAGCGGGAAGCAATCAGCCCCAGCATTTT; CDR3: CASSTTAGSNQPQHF
V: TRBV19; size: .; D: .; J: TRBJ2-7; DNA: TGTGCCAGTAGTATGGTGAGCTCCTACGAGCAGTACTTC; CDR3: CASSMVSSYEQYF
V: TRBV6-5; size: .; D: TRBD2; J: TRBJ2-3; DNA: TGTGCCAGCAGTACACTGAGCGGGGGGGCGGATACGCAGTATTTT; CDR3: CASSTLSGGADTQYF
V: TRBV11-3; size: .; D: TRBD1; J: TRBJ2-7; DNA: TGTGCCAGCAGCGCGGACAGGGCACCCTACGAGCAGTACTTC; CDR3: CASSADRAPYEQYF
V: TRBV6-6; size: .; D: .; J: TRBJ2-7; DNA: TGTGCCAGCAGCCCGGGAGTAAACTACGAGCAGTACTTC; CDR3: CASSPGVNYEQYF
V: TRBV5-6; size: .; D: .; J: TRBJ2-5; DNA: TGTGCCAGCAGCTTGGGAATCGGGGAGACCCAGTACTTC; CDR3: CASSLGIGETQYF
V: TRBV9; size: .; D: TRBD1; J: TRBJ1-3; DNA: TGTGCCAGCAGCTCCGGACAGGGCCTATCTGGAAACACCATATATTTT; CDR3: CASSSGQGLSGNTIYF
V: TRBV19; size: once; D: TRBD2; J: TRBJ2-5; DNA: TGTGCCAGTAGTATATCCAGGAGCGGGGGGCAGGAGACCCAGTACTTC; CDR3: CASSISRSGGQETQYF
V: TRBV5-1; size: .; D: .; J: TRBJ2-7; DNA: TGCGCCAGCAGCTTAGGTCAGTCCTACGAGCAGTACTTC; CDR3: CASSLGQSYEQYF
V: TRBV11-2; size: once; D: .; J: TRBJ1-3; DNA: TGTGCCAGCAGCTTAGGGGTCTCCGGAAACACCATATATTTT; CDR3: CASSLGVSGNTIYF
V: TRBV11-3; size: .; D: .; J: TRBJ2-1; DNA: TGTGCCAGCAGCTTAGAAGGACGGGATGAGCAGTTCTTC; CDR3: CASSLEGRDEQFF
V: TRBV29-1; size: few; D: .; J: TRBJ2-6; DNA: TGCAGCGTTGAAGTATCTGGGGCCAACGTCCTGACTTTC; CDR3: CSVEVSGANVLTF
V: TRBV6-5; size: .; D: .; J: TRBJ2-2; DNA: TGTGCCAGCAGTAAATCTCTATACACCGGGGAGCTGTTTTTT; CDR3: CASSKSLYTGELFF
V: TRBV5-4; size: .; D: TRBD1; J: TRBJ2-2; DNA: TGTGCCAGCAGCTTGGGTGGGACAGCAGTCAACACCGGGGAGCTGTTTTTT; CDR3: CASSLGGTAVNTGELFF
V: TRBV19; size: .; D: .; J: TRBJ1-1; DNA: TGTGCCAGTGCCTACGCGGCTGAAGCTTTCTTT; CDR3: CASAYAAEAFF
V: TRBV6-4; size: .; D: .; J: TRBJ2-3; DNA: TGTGCCAGCAGTGACTCCGCCGACTCGGCAGATACGCAGTATTTT; CDR3: CASSDSADSADTQYF
V: TRBV5-4; size: .; D: .; J: TRBJ2-1; DNA: TGTGCCAGCAGCTTAAGGGCGACGTACGACAATGAGCAGTTCTTC; CDR3: CASSLRATYDNEQFF
V: TRBV28; size: .; D: .; J: TRBJ1-2; DNA: TGTGCCAGCAGTTCGACAAGAGGCTACACCTTC; CDR3: CASSSTRGYTF
V: TRBV5-6; size: .; D: .; J: TRBJ2-7; DNA: TGTGCCAGCAGCTCGATATCCACCCCCCGCTACGAGCAGTACTTC; CDR3: CASSSISTPRYEQYF
V: TRBV2; size: .; D: TRBD1; J: TRBJ1-4; DNA: TGTGCCAGCAGCCCAACAGGGGGCTGGGAAAAACTGTTTTTT; CDR3: CASSPTGGWEKLFF
V: TRBV11-3; size: .; D: .; J: TRBJ2-2; DNA: TGTGCCAGCAGCTTAGGATCCGGCGGGGAGCTGTTTTTT; CDR3: CASSLGSGGELFF
V: TRBV28; size: .; D: TRBD1; J: TRBJ2-7; DNA: TGTGCCAGCAGCCCGGGGACAGGATTAGGGGCGATCGAGTACGAGCAGTACTTC; CDR3: CASSPGTGLGAIEYEQYF
V: TRBV4-1; size: .; D: .; J: TRBJ1-4; DNA: TGCGCCAGCAGCCAAGAAGAGAATAATGAAAAACTGTTTTTT; CDR3: CASSQEENNEKLFF
V: TRBV5-8; size: .; D: TRBD1; J: TRBJ1-5; DNA: TGTGCCAGCAGCTTGCAGGGGGGCAATCAGCCCCAGCATTTT; CDR3: CASSLQGGNQPQHF
V: TRBV7-8; size: .; D: .; J: TRBJ1-6; DNA: TGTGCCAGCAGCTTAGAGGCAGTAAATAATTCACCCCTCCACTTT; CDR3: CASSLEAVNNSPLHF
V: TRBV4-1; size: .; D: .; J: TRBJ2-7; DNA: TGCGCCAGCAGCCAAGCCTTAGGGAGTCGGGCCTACGAGCAGTACTTC; CDR3: CASSQALGSRAYEQYF
V: TRBV9; size: .; D: .; J: TRBJ1-1; DNA: TGTGCCAGCAGCGTTTCCCTGAACACTGAAGCTTTCTTT; CDR3: CASSVSLNTEAFF
V: TRBV28; size: .; D: TRBD1; J: TRBJ1-1; DNA: TGTGCCAGCAGTCCTCCGACAGGGGGCACTGAAGCTTTCTTT; CDR3: CASSPPTGGTEAFF
V: TRBV6-5; size: .; D: TRBD1; J: TRBJ2-7; DNA: TGTGCCAGCAGTTACTCGTACAGGGGGCTCTACGAGCAGTACTTC; CDR3: CASSYSYRGLYEQYF
V: TRBV6-4; size: .; D: TRBD1; J: TRBJ2-5; DNA: TGTGCCAGCAGTGCCGCCCGTAGGGGGCTCGGTGAGACCCAGTACTTC; CDR3: CASSAARRGLGETQYF
V: TRBV4-1; size: .; D: .; J: TRBJ2-3; DNA: TGCGCCAGCAGCCAAGAAGAACCGAGCGTAGATACGCAGTATTTT; CDR3: CASSQEEPSVDTQYF
V: TRBV14; size: .; D: TRBD1; J: TRBJ2-1; DNA: TGTGCCAGCAGCCCCTTCGGGGAGAAGGGGGCTACGGATGAGCAGTTCTTC; CDR3: CASSPFGEKGATDEQFF
V: TRBV4-2; size: .; D: TRBD2; J: TRBJ2-1; DNA: TGTGCCAGCAGCCAAGCTAGCGGGGGGGCCAATGAGCAGTTCTTC; CDR3: CASSQASGGANEQFF
V: TRBV2; size: once; D: .; J: TRBJ2-4; DNA: TGTGCCAGCAGTGGTGGGCGAGAAAACATTCAGTACTTC; CDR3: CASSGGRENIQYF
V: TRBV4-3; size: .; D: TRBD2; J: TRBJ2-3; DNA: TGCGCCAGCAGCCAAGAAAACGGGGGGGCGGATACGCAGTATTTT; CDR3: CASSQENGGADTQYF
V: TRBV9; size: .; D: .; J: TRBJ1-4; DNA: TGTGCCAGCAGAGGCCTCGGGACTAATGAAAAACTGTTTTTT; CDR3: CASRGLGTNEKLFF